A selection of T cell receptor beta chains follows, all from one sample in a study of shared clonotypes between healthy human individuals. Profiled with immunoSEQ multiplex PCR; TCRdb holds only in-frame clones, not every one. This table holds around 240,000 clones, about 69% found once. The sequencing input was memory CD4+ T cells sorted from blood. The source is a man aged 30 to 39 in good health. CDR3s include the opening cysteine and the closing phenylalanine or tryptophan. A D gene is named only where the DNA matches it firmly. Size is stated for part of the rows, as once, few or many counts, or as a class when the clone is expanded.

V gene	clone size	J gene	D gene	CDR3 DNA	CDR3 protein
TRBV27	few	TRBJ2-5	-	TGTGCCAGCAGTTCCACGGGGGCTGTAGGAGAGACCCAGTACTTC	CASSSTGAVGETQYF
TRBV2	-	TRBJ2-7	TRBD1	TGTGCCAGCACCAGGACAGGGGGGAACGAGCAGTACTTC	CASTRTGGNEQYF
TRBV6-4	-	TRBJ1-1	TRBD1	TGTGCCAGCAGTGCTCCTCGGACAGGGAACACTGAAGCTTTCTTT	CASSAPRTGNTEAFF
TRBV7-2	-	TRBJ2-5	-	TGTGCCAGCAGCTTAACGCCTCCTGGGACCCAGTACTTC	CASSLTPPGTQYF
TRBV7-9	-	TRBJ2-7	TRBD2	TGTGCCAGCAGCTTAGCGCTAGCGGGAACATACTACGAGCAGTACTTC	CASSLALAGTYYEQYF
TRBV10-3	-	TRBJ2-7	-	TGTGCCTCCGACTCGGGTCACGAGCAGTACTTC	CASDSGHEQYF
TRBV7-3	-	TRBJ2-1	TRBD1	TGTGCCAGCAGTTCTGACAGGGGGCGAAATGAGCAGTTCTTC	CASSSDRGRNEQFF
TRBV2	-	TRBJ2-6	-	TGTGCCAGCACAGCGACTGGGGCCAACGTCCTGACTTTC	CASTATGANVLTF
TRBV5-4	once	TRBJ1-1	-	TGTGCCAGCAGCTTGGGAGGGGTCAGGGGTGAAGCTTTCTTT	CASSLGGVRGEAFF
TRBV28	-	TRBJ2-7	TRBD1	TGTGCCAGCAGTAACTCGGGACAGCTATACGAGCAGTACTTC	CASSNSGQLYEQYF
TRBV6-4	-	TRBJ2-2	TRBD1	TGTGCCAGCAGTGACTCGGGACAGGGTTTCACCGGGGAGCTGTTTTTT	CASSDSGQGFTGELFF
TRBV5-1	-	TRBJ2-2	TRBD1	TGCGCCAGCAGCCTCGGACAGGTCACCGGGGAGCTGTTTTTT	CASSLGQVTGELFF
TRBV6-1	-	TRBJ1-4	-	TGTGCCAGCAGTAAACGGTGGGGTACGGAAGAAAAACTGTTTTTT	CASSKRWGTEEKLFF
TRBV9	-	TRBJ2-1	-	TGTGCCAGCAGCGTAAGTATATCAGCGGTTTCCTACAATGAGCAGTTCTTC	CASSVSISAVSYNEQFF
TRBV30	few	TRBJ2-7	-	TGTGCCTCGACCCAATCCTACGAGCAGTACTTC	CASTQSYEQYF
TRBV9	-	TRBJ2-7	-	TGTGCCAGCAGCGTAGCGGCCAATACCGAGCAGTACTTC	CASSVAANTEQYF
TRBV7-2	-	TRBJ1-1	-	TGTGCCAGCAGCTTTAGCAGGGTTCGAGGAAACACTGAAGCTTTCTTT	CASSFSRVRGNTEAFF
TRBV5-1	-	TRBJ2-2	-	TGCGCCAGCAGCTTGGCGGGGCCCCCGAACACCGGGGAGCTGTTTTTT	CASSLAGPPNTGELFF
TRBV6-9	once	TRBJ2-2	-	TGTGCCCCGAACTCGACGTCGGTGAACACCGGGGAGCTGTTTTTT	CAPNSTSVNTGELFF
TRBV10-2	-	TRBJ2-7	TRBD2	TGCGCCAGCGGGGCCGGGACTAGCTACGAGCAGTACTTC	CASGAGTSYEQYF
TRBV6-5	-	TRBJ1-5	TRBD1	TGTGCCAGCAGTTCGGGGCAGGGGGCGCACCATCAGCCCCAGCATTTT	CASSSGQGAHHQPQHF
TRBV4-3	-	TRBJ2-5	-	TGCGCCAGCAGCCAAGGTGGACCGGGATTGGGGACCCAGTACTTC	CASSQGGPGLGTQYF
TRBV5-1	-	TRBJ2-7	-	TGCGCCAGCAGCTTGAATCACAGGGTTGTAAGCGAGCAGTACTTC	CASSLNHRVVSEQYF
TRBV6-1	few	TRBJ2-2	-	TGTGCCAGCAGTGAACTTCGGGTTACCGGGGAGCTGTTTTTT	CASSELRVTGELFF
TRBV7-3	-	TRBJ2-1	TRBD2	TGTGCCAGCGGGTCGGGAGGGTCCTACAATGAGCAGTTCTTC	CASGSGGSYNEQFF
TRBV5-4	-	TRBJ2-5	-	TGTGCCAGCAGCTATCGACTAGGAGGAGACCAAGAGACCCAGTACTTC	CASSYRLGGDQETQYF
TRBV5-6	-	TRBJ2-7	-	TGTGCCAGCAGCTTGGAGGGGAGATTAGCGGAAAGCTCCTACGAGCAGTACTTC	CASSLEGRLAESSYEQYF
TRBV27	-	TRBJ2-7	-	TGTGCCAGCAGCCCACCCTACGAGCAGTACTTC	CASSPPYEQYF
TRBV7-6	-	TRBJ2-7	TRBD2	TGTGCCAGCAGTCTTGTGGGCGGGAGGAGCGACGAGCAGTACTTC	CASSLVGGRSDEQYF
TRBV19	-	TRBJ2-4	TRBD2	TGTGCCAGTAGTAGGGCCGGGAGGAATCGGGGGAATGGTAACGACATTCAGTACTTC	CASSRAGRNRGNGNDIQYF
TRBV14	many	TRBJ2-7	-	TGTGCCAGCAGCTTCGATTCCTCAGAACGGAGGGAGCAGTACTTC	CASSFDSSERREQYF
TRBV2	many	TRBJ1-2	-	TGTGCCAGCCGAGGGCTAGGGAACAGGAAGTATGGCTACACCTTC	CASRGLGNRKYGYTF
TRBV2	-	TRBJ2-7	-	TGTGCCAGCAGTGAAGTGGGCAGGTTATCCTACGAGCAGTACTTC	CASSEVGRLSYEQYF
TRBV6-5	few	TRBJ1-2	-	TGTGCCAGCAGTTACTCAGGGTTTCCTAGTGGCTACACCTTC	CASSYSGFPSGYTF
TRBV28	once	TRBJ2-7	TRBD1	TGTGCCAGCAGTCACGGCGGACAGGTCGGGGTCGAGCAGTACTTC	CASSHGGQVGVEQYF
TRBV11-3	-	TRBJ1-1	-	TGTGCCAGCAGCCAAACGACAGGACAGAAAGCTTTCTTT	CASSQTTGQKAFF
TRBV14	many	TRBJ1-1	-	TGTGCCAGCAGCCAACTCGATGCGAAATACACTGAAGCTTTCTTT	CASSQLDAKYTEAFF
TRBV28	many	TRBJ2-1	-	TGTGCCAGCAGACGGGACATCCTTGAGTTCTTC	CASRRDILEFF
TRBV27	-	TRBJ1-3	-	TGTGCCAGCAGTTTAAGGCTAGGAGACAACTCTGGAAACACCATATATTTT	CASSLRLGDNSGNTIYF
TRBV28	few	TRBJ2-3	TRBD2	TGTGCCAGCACTAGCGGGAGTGCGAATACGCAGTATTTT	CASTSGSANTQYF
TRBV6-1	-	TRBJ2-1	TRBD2	TGTGCCAGCAACCCTAGCGGGACCTACAATGAGCAGTTCTTC	CASNPSGTYNEQFF
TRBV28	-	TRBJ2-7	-	TGTGCCAGCAGCCTCATCACCTCAGGAGGGCAGGTCGAGCAGTACTTC	CASSLITSGGQVEQYF
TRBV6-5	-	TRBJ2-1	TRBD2	TGTGCCAGCACCTTAGCGGGAGCATCCTACAATGAGCAGTTCTTC	CASTLAGASYNEQFF
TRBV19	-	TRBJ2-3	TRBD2	TGTGCCAGTAGTATCCTAGCGGGAACAGATACGCAGTATTTT	CASSILAGTDTQYF
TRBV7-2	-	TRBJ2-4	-	TGTGCCAGCAGCGCCGGACAGATAAACATTCAGTACTTC	CASSAGQINIQYF
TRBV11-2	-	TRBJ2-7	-	TGTGCCAGCAGCTTTTTGAGTCGCGAGCAGTACTTC	CASSFLSREQYF
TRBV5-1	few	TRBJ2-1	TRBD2	TGCGCCAGCAGCTTACTAGCGGGAGATGGCTACAATGAGCAGTTCTTC	CASSLLAGDGYNEQFF
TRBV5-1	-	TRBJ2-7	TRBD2	TGCGCCAGCAGCTTGCCGACGTCGGCTAGCGGGAGTTTCTACGAGCAGTACTTC	CASSLPTSASGSFYEQYF
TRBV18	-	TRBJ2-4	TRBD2	TGTGCCAGCTCACCACTTGGAGCGGGAGGCAAAAACATTCAGTACTTC	CASSPLGAGGKNIQYF
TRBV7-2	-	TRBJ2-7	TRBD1	TGTGCCAGCAGCTCGGGACAGGGACTGTACGAGCAGTACTTC	CASSSGQGLYEQYF
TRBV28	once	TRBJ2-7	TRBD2	TGTGCCAGCAGGGGAGGGACGAACTTCTACGAGCAGTACTTC	CASRGGTNFYEQYF
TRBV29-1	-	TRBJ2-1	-	TGCAGCGTGGATTTCCCCTCCGTCGGGCCCAAGCAGTTCTTC	CSVDFPSVGPKQFF
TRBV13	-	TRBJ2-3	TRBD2	TGTGCCAGCAGCTTAATTCCCGGGACTAGCGGCAGCACAGATACGCAGTATTTT	CASSLIPGTSGSTDTQYF